A single sample is the source of the 13 T cell receptor beta chains below, sequenced in a study of blood T cells in healthy people across ages. Together with a sample-barcoded 5' primer, a J-beta primer mix was included in a second PCR lasting about 7 to 12 cycles. TCRdb recomputed calls from the 5' RACE reads with MiXCR, one row per CDR3 protein. The sample comprises roughly 2 million distinct CDR3 sequences, about 50% of which are singletons, and over 2% rests with the top ten. The sample consisted of blood. These receptor sequences come from a woman aged 40 to 50 in good health.

J is TRBJ2-7 and V is TRBV7-9; no firm D call. CDR3 length: 13 residues. V lost 1 base to trimming and J lost 6 bases, with 10 bases between them. Per germline, CDR1 SEHNR and CDR2 FQNEAQ (reference sequence). The CDR3 spells CASSLVSFAEQYF. The CDR3 DNA follows: TGTGCCAGCAGCTTAGTAAGTTTCGCCGAGCAGTACTTC.

The J gene is TRBJ2-2, the V gene TRBV6-5; D is ambiguous. CDR3 length: 17 amino acids. V lost 2 bases, J lost 0 bases, and 13 bases lay in between. Germline-derived CDR1 and CDR2 are MNHEY and SVGAGI. The CDR3 loop reads CASSYPHPQTNTGELFF. The CDR3 coding sequence is TGTGCCAGCAGTTACCCCCATCCCCAGACGAACACCGGGGAGCTGTTTTTT.

The chain uses TRBV18 and TRBJ2-7; D gene unclear. The CDR3 length is 14 residues. Trimming cost V 0 bases and J 2 bases, with 8 bases left between them. CDR1 is KGHSH and CDR2 is LQKENI in the germline V gene. The CDR3: CASSPPSSPYEQYF. In DNA, the CDR3 is TGTGCCAGCTCACCACCGAGCAGTCCCTACGAGCAGTACTTC.

This chain connects TRBV10-1 to TRBJ2-5, with 11 bases aligning to TRBD2. Germline V lookup: CDR1 WNHNN, CDR2 SYGVQD (reference sequence). The trim removed 6 bases at V and 4 bases at J, leaving 7 bases unmatched. The CDR3 covers 15 residues. In DNA form, the CDR3 reads TGCGCCAGCAGCGTTGGGACTAGCGGATCAGAGACCCAGTACTTC. This gives the protein CASSVGTSGSETQYF.

This clonotype was detected a few times. The rearrangement uses TRBV15 and TRBJ1-2, with TRBD1 as a possible D gene (5 bases). Germline V gene data show CDR1 as LNHNV and CDR2 as YYDKDF (reference sequence). Trimming removed 0 bases from V and 3 bases from J, with 8 bases in between. CDR3 size: 14 residues. The CDR3: CATSRDRGDYGYTF. As DNA, the CDR3 is TGTGCCACCAGCAGAGATCGGGGGGACTATGGCTACACCTTC.

This chain joins TRBV4-3 and TRBJ2-1; 8 bases line up with TRBD2. The CDR3 is made up of 18 amino acids. V lost 1 base and J lost 5; bases outside the gene matches: 13. Germline V gene sequence: CDR1 LGHNA, CDR2 YSLEER. In DNA, the CDR3 is TGCGCCAGCAGCCAAGTAGGGACTAGTCTCATGCTGAACAATGAGCAGTTCTTC. This codes for CASSQVGTSLMLNNEQFF.

This clonotype was observed a handful of times. The chain recombines TRBV7-2 with TRBJ2-3; D is undetermined. Between the trimmed V and J ends, which lost 2 bases and 2 bases, there was a span of 11 bases. The germline V gene encodes CDR1 SGHTA and CDR2 FQGNSA. This CDR3 comprises 15 residues. Here the CDR3 DNA reads TGTGCCAGCAGCTTAATCGGCTATCCCACAGATACGCAGTATTTT. Translating gives CASSLIGYPTDTQYF.

V usage is TRBV29-1 and J usage is TRBJ2-3; D is undetermined. The germline gives CDR1 SQVTM, CDR2 ANQGSEA. Between the trimmed V and J ends, which lost 5 bases and 0 bases, there was a span of 9 bases. The CDR3 covers 13 residues. The CDR3 DNA follows: TGCAGCGTTACCAGGTCTAGCACAGATACGCAGTATTTT. Translation gives CSVTRSSTDTQYF.

The V gene is TRBV3-1, the J gene TRBJ1-2; D unresolved. The CDR3 spans 13 residues. V lost 2 bases and J lost 4, with 8 bases in between. CDR1 is LGHDT and CDR2 is YNNKEL in the germline V gene (reference sequence). CDR3 sequence: CASSQSLVYGYTF. CDR3 nucleotide sequence: TGTGCCAGCAGCCAAAGTCTTGTCTATGGCTACACCTTC.

The V and J genes are TRBV7-9 and TRBJ2-3, with 10 bases lining up with TRBD2. The CDR3 is 15 amino acids. Germline CDR1 SEHNR, CDR2 FQNEAQ (reference sequence). The V and J ends lost 6 bases and 2 bases, in that order; junction bases with no gene match: 5. DNA for the CDR3: TGTGCCAGCAGACGTAGCGGGGGGTTCACAGATACGCAGTATTTT. It is translated as CASRRSGGFTDTQYF.

The V and J genes are TRBV6-2 or TRBV6-3 and TRBJ2-1, with D possibly matching TRBD2 (5 bases). Germline V CDR1 and CDR2: MNHEY, SVGEGT. Trimming took off 3 bases at V and 2 bases at J, with 11 bases between the two ends. The CDR3 loop spans 15 amino acids. The CDR3 region is CASSYGLLPYNEQFF. Written as DNA, the CDR3 is TGTGCCAGCAGTTATGGACTGTTACCCTACAATGAGCAGTTCTTC.

The rearrangement links TRBV3-1 to TRBJ2-7; D is ambiguous. CDR1 and CDR2 (germline): LGHDT, YNNKEL (reference sequence). There are 16 residues in the CDR3. The ends were cut back, 5 bases at V and 4 bases at J, with 21 bases in the middle. CDR3 DNA: TGTGCCAGCAGCTCTGGAGCCCTTCAGGTTTTATACGAGCAGTACTTC. Amino acids: CASSSGALQVLYEQYF.

This clonotype was counted between two and nine times. The V call is TRBV7-2, the J call TRBJ1-2; D is unresolved. From germline, CDR1 is SGHTA and CDR2 FQGNSA. The V and J ends lost 4 bases and 1 base respectively, with 13 bases between them. The CDR3 sequence is 15 residues long. CDR3 residues: CASSSAPTINYGYTF. CDR3 in DNA: TGTGCCAGCAGCTCAGCCCCAACAATTAACTATGGCTACACCTTC.